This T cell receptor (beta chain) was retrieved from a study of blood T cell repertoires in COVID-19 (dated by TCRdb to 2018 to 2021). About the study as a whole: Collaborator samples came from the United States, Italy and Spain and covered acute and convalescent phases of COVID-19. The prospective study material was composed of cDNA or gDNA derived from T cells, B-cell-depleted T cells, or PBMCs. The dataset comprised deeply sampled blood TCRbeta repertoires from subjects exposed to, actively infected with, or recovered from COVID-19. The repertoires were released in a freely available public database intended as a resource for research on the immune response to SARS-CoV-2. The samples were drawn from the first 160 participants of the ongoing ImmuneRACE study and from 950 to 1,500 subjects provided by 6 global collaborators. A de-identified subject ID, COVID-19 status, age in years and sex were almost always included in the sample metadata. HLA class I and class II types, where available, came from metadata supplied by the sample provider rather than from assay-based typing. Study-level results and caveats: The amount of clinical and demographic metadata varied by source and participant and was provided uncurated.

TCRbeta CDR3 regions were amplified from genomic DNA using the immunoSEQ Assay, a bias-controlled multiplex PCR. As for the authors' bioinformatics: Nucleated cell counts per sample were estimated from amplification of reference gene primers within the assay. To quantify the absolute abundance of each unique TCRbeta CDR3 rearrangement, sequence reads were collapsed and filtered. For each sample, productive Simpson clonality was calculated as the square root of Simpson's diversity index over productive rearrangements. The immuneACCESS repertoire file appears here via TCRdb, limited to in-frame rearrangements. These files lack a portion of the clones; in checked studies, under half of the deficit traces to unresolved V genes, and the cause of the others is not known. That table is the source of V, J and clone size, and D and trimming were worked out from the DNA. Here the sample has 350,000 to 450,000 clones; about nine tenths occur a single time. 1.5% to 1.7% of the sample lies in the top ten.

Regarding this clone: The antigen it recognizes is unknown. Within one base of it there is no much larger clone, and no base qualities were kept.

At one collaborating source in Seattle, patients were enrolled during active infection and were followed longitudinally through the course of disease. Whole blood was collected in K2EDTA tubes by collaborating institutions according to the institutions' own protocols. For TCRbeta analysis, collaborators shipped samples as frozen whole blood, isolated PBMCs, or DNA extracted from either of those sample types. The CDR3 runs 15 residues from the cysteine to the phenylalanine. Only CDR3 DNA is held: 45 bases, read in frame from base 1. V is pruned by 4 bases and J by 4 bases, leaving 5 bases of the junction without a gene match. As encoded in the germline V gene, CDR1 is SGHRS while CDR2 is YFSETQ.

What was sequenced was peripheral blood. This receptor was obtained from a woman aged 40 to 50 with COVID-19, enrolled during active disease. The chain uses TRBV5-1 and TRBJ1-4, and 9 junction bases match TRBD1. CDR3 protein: CASSLGQGSNEKLFF. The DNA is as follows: TGCGCCAGCAGCCTAGGACAGGGGAGTAATGAAAAACTGTTTTTT.